This paragraph reports one T cell receptor (beta chain). These data are taken from a study of Ad26.COV2.S vaccination and SARS-CoV-2 variants. Treatment of the sample: over 15 received Ad26.COV2.S at low or high dose, single or two shots; about five received placebo; per-sample allocation not given. Day 63 after the first vaccine or placebo injection was the time point for sampling. The data were produced by immunoSEQ multiplex PCR, yet TCRdb's version contains in-frame clones alone and is incomplete. The sample shows around 300,000 clones, 88% of them seen only once. V lost 5 bases to trimming and J lost 3 bases, with 4 bases between them. Germline CDR1 reads ENHRY; CDR2 reads SYGVKD. The CDR3 spans 11 residues.

The source was peripheral blood, collected in a trial of Ad26.COV2.S vaccine versus placebo. The receptor was isolated from a person between 18 and 59 years old who received the Ad26.COV2.S COVID-19 vaccine or a placebo. The genes are TRBV10-3 and TRBJ1-1; unclear D gene. CDR3 residues: CAISRDTEAFF. The CDR3 DNA sequence: TGTGCCATCAGTCGGGACACTGAAGCTTTCTTT.